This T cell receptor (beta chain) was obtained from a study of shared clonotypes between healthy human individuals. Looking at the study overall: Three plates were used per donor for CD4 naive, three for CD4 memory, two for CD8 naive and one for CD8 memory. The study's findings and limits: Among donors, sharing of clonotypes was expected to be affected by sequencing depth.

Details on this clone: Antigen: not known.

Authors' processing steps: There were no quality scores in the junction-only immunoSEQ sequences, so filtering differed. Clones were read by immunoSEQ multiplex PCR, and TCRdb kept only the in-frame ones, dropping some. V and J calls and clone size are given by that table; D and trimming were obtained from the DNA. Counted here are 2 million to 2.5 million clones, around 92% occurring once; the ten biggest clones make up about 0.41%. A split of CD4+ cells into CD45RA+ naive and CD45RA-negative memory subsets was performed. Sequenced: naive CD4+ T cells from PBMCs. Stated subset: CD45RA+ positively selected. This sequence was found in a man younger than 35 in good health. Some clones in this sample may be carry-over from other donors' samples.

The CDR3 reads CASSDQTGEMIYEQYF. CDR3 nucleotide sequence: TGTGCCAGCAGCGACCAAACAGGGGAGATGATCTACGAGCAGTACTTC. This chain connects TRBV11-1 to TRBJ2-7; 7 bases are shared with TRBD1. The CDR3 is made up of 16 amino acids. Losses at the gene ends were 5 bases for V and 3 bases for J; bases not matched to a gene: 13. Germline CDR1 reads SGHAT; CDR2 reads FQDESV (reference sequence).